This T cell receptor (beta chain) comes out of a study of blood T cells in healthy people across ages. Study information: Per two T cells, template switching captured roughly one barcoded beta molecule.

The CDR3 is 12 residues long. With 8 bases removed from V and 4 bases from J, the gap between germline ends came to 13 bases. From germline, CDR1 is SQVTM and CDR2 ANQGSEA. Using a J-beta primer mix together with a sample-barcoded 5' primer, a second PCR was run for roughly 6 to 12 cycles. Via MiXCR, TCRdb re-called the 5' RACE reads, giving one row per CDR3 protein. This table holds 1.5 million to 2 million distinct CDR3 sequences, 25% to 30% found once. Investigators took about 9.4 milliliters of peripheral blood from every donor. On this clonotype: This may be a read error: a much more frequent sequence differs by one nucleotide.

Sequenced: blood. The receptor comes from a woman aged 25 to 39 in good health. This chain joins TRBV29-1 and TRBJ2-3, with D possibly being TRBD1 (6 bases). The DNA for the CDR3 is TGCAGCACTATGGGACAATCAGATACGCAGTATTTT. It encodes CSTMGQSDTQYF.